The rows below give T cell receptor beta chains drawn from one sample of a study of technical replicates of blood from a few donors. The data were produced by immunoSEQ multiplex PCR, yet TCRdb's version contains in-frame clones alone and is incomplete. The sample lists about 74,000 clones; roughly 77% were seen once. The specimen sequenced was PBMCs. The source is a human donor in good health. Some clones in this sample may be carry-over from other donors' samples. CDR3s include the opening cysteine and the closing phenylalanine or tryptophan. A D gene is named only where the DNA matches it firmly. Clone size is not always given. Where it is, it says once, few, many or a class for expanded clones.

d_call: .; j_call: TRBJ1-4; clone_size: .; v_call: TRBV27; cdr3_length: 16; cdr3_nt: TGTGCCAGCAGTAGGTCCCCGGGACAACCTAATGAAAAACTGTTTTTT; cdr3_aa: CASSRSPGQPNEKLFF
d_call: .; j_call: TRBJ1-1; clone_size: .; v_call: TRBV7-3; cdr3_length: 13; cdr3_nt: TGTGCCAGCAGCTTACGAGAGAACACTGAAGCTTTCTTT; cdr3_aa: CASSLRENTEAFF
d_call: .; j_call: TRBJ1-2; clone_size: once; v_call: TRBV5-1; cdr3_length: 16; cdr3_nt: TGCGCCAGCAGCTTGACCTCGGACGGGGATTTACGTGGCTACACCTTC; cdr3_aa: CASSLTSDGDLRGYTF
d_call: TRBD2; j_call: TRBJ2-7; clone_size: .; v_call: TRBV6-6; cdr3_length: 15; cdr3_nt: TGTGCCAGCAGTAGGGTAGCGGGAGAGCGGCCCGAGCAGTACTTC; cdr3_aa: CASSRVAGERPEQYF
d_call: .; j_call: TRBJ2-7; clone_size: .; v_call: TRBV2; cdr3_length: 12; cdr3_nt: TGTGCCAGCAACAGGGCCCCCGGAGAGCAGTACTTC; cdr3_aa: CASNRAPGEQYF
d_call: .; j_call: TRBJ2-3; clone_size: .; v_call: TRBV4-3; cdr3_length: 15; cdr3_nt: TGCGCCAGCAGCCAAGATCGGAGGGTCACAGATACGCAGTATTTT; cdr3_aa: CASSQDRRVTDTQYF
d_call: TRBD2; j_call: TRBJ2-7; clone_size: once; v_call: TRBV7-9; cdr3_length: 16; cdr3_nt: TGTGCCAGCACTTCGGGAAGTGCGGGAGTGTCTTACGAGCAGTACTTC; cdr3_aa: CASTSGSAGVSYEQYF
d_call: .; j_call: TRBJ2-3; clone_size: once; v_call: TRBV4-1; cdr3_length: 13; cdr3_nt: TGCGCCAGCAGCCAAGGACACACAGATACGCAGTATTTT; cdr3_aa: CASSQGHTDTQYF
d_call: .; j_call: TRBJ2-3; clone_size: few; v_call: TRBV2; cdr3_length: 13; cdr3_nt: TGTGCCAACGGGGGGCAGGTCACAGATACGCAGTATTTT; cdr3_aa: CANGGQVTDTQYF
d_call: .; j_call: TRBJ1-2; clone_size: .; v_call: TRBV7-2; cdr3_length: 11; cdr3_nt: TGTGCCAGCAGCTTGCGCTATGGCTACACCTTC; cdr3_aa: CASSLRYGYTF
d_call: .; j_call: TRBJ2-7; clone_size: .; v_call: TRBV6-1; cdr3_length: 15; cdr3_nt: TGTGCCAGCAGTCATGAGAGGGCCGGGTGGTACGAGCAGTACTTC; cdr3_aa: CASSHERAGWYEQYF
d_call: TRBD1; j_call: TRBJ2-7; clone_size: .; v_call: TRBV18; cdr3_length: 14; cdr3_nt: TGTGCCAGCTCACCCGCCGGGACAGCTTACGAGCAGTACTTC; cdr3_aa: CASSPAGTAYEQYF
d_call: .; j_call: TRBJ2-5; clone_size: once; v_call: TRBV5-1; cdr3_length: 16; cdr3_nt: TGCGCCAGCAGCTTGGGGCAGCTGGGGCTTAAAGAGACCCAGTACTTC; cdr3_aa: CASSLGQLGLKETQYF
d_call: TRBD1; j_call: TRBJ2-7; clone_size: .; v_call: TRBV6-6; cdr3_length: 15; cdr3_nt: TGTGCCAGCAGTTACTTAGCCGGGACAGGGTGGGAGCAGTACTTC; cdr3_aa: CASSYLAGTGWEQYF
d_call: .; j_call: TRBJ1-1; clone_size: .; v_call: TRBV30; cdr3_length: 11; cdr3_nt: TGTGCCTGGAGTAGCCCATTTGAAGCTTCCTTT; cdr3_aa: CAWSSPFEASF
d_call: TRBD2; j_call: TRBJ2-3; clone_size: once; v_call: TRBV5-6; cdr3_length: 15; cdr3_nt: TGTGCCAGCAGCTTCAGTAGCGGGGGTACAGATACGCAGTATTTT; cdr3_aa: CASSFSSGGTDTQYF
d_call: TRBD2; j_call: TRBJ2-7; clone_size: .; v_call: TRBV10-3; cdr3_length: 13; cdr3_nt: TGTGCCATCAGTCGGGGGGACTCCTACGAGCAGTACTTC; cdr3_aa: CAISRGDSYEQYF
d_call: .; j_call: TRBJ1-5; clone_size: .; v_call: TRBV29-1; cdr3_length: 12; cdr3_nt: TGCAGCGCAGCTGACCCAGGGCAGCCCCAGCATTTT; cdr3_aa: CSAADPGQPQHF
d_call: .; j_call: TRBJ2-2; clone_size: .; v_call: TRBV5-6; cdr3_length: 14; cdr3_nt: TGTGCCAGCAGCTTTGGGTCGGGAACCGGGGAGCTGTTTTTT; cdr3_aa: CASSFGSGTGELFF
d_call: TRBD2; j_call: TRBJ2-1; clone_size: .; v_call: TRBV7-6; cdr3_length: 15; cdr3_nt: TGTGCCAGCAGCTTGACTAGCGGGGACTATAGTGAGCAGTTCTTC; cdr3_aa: CASSLTSGDYSEQFF
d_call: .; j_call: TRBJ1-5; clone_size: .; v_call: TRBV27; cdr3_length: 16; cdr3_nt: TGTGCCAGCAGTTTACAAACTCCCGGGGGGGGACAGCCCCAGCATTTT; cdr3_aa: CASSLQTPGGGQPQHF
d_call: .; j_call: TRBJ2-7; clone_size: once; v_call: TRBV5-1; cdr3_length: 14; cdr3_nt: TGCGCCAGCAGCCGCGGCGCGCACCCCTACGAGCAGTACTTC; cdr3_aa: CASSRGAHPYEQYF
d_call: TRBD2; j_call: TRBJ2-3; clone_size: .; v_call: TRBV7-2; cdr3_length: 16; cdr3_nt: TGTGCCAGCAGCAATCCGGGACTATTACGCACAGATACGCAGTATTTT; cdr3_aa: CASSNPGLLRTDTQYF
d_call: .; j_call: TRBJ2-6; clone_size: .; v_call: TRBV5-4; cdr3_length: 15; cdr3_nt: TGTGCCAGCAACGAACAAAACTCTGGGGCCAACGTCCTGACTTTC; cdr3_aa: CASNEQNSGANVLTF